Listed below are T cell receptor beta chains from one sample, sequenced in a study of blood T cell repertoires in COVID-19. The repertoire was sequenced with immunoSEQ multiplex PCR; TCRdb's copy has only in-frame clones and lacks some. The sample contains about 270,000 clones, about 90% of which appear only once. The sample comprised PBMCs or T cells enriched from blood (not recorded which). The receptor set was obtained from a woman in her thirties with acute COVID-19. Both conserved end residues are part of each CDR3. A D gene is named only where the DNA matches it firmly. Clone size is stated in some rows and not others, as once, few, many or a class when expanded.

abundance: .
j_gene: TRBJ2-7
v_gene: TRBV2
d_gene: .
CDR3nt: TGTGCCAGCAGTGGTGCGGGGCACGAGCAGTACTTC
CDR3aa: CASSGAGHEQYF

abundance: .
j_gene: TRBJ2-1
v_gene: TRBV29-1
d_gene: TRBD2
CDR3nt: TGCAGCGTTGACCCGGGACTAGAGGCAAATGAGCAGTTCTTC
CDR3aa: CSVDPGLEANEQFF

abundance: .
j_gene: TRBJ1-2
v_gene: TRBV5-1
d_gene: TRBD1
CDR3nt: TGCGCCAGCAGCTTCATGCCGGGACAGATTAACAACTATGGCTACACCTTC
CDR3aa: CASSFMPGQINNYGYTF

abundance: .
j_gene: TRBJ1-6
v_gene: TRBV6-4
d_gene: .
CDR3nt: TGTGCCAGCAGTGTTAATCCCTATAATTCACCCCTCCACTTT
CDR3aa: CASSVNPYNSPLHF

abundance: .
j_gene: TRBJ1-5
v_gene: TRBV2
d_gene: .
CDR3nt: TGTGCCAGCAGTGAAGGTTTACAGGGAAGCAATCAGCCCCAGCATTTT
CDR3aa: CASSEGLQGSNQPQHF

abundance: .
j_gene: TRBJ1-2
v_gene: TRBV6-5
d_gene: TRBD1
CDR3nt: TGTGCCAGCAGCCGCGGGACAGCTGCTAACTATGGCTACACCTTC
CDR3aa: CASSRGTAANYGYTF

abundance: .
j_gene: TRBJ1-1
v_gene: TRBV5-1
d_gene: TRBD1
CDR3nt: TGCGCCAGCTACGGAAACTCTCAGGGGGAGGAGAACACTGAAGCTTTCTTT
CDR3aa: CASYGNSQGEENTEAFF

abundance: .
j_gene: TRBJ1-1
v_gene: TRBV2
d_gene: TRBD1
CDR3nt: TGTGCCAGCAGTGTGGCCAGGGGGGCTAAGGTGGAGACTGAAGCTTTCTTT
CDR3aa: CASSVARGAKVETEAFF

abundance: .
j_gene: TRBJ2-1
v_gene: TRBV27
d_gene: .
CDR3nt: TGTGCCAGCAGTTTCCCCACAGCCTCCTACAATGAGCAGTTCTTC
CDR3aa: CASSFPTASYNEQFF

abundance: .
j_gene: TRBJ2-1
v_gene: TRBV28
d_gene: TRBD1
CDR3nt: TGTGCCAGCAGTTTTTCGGGACAGGGGTACAATGAGCAGTTCTTC
CDR3aa: CASSFSGQGYNEQFF

abundance: .
j_gene: TRBJ1-1
v_gene: TRBV19
d_gene: .
CDR3nt: TGTGCCAGTAGTCCCTTGGGCCAGGGCTGGGACACTGAAGCTTTCTTT
CDR3aa: CASSPLGQGWDTEAFF

abundance: .
j_gene: TRBJ1-1
v_gene: TRBV7-9
d_gene: TRBD1
CDR3nt: TGTGCCAGCAGCTTATGGGACAGGGGTGCTTCTGAAGCTTTCTTT
CDR3aa: CASSLWDRGASEAFF

abundance: .
j_gene: TRBJ1-2
v_gene: TRBV3-1/TRBV3-2
d_gene: TRBD1
CDR3nt: TGTGCCAGCAGCCAAGACTGGACAGGCGTCTATGGCTACACCTTC
CDR3aa: CASSQDWTGVYGYTF

abundance: .
j_gene: TRBJ2-1
v_gene: TRBV19
d_gene: .
CDR3nt: TGTGCCAGTAGTTGGACGGGGTACAATGAGCAGTTCTTC
CDR3aa: CASSWTGYNEQFF

abundance: .
j_gene: TRBJ2-1
v_gene: TRBV3-1/TRBV3-2
d_gene: TRBD2
CDR3nt: TGTGCCAGCAGCATTCTAGCGGGAGGGAGCAATGAGCAGTTCTTC
CDR3aa: CASSILAGGSNEQFF

abundance: few
j_gene: TRBJ2-7
v_gene: TRBV11-2
d_gene: .
CDR3nt: TGTGCCACCACTCAGGGCTACGAGCAGTACTTC
CDR3aa: CATTQGYEQYF

abundance: few
j_gene: TRBJ2-7
v_gene: TRBV7-2
d_gene: .
CDR3nt: TGTGCCAGCAGCTTGGGCGGAGGCCCCTACGAGCAGTACTTC
CDR3aa: CASSLGGGPYEQYF

abundance: .
j_gene: TRBJ1-1
v_gene: TRBV7-2
d_gene: .
CDR3nt: TGTGCCAGCAGCTTCCTGGGCATGAACACTGAAGCTTTCTTT
CDR3aa: CASSFLGMNTEAFF

abundance: .
j_gene: TRBJ2-7
v_gene: TRBV7-6
d_gene: .
CDR3nt: TGTGCCAGCAGTTGGGGCTCGGTCTACGAGCAGTACTTC
CDR3aa: CASSWGSVYEQYF

abundance: .
j_gene: TRBJ1-4
v_gene: TRBV7-7
d_gene: .
CDR3nt: TGTGCCAGCAGCTTAGGACGGGGTGAAAAACTGTTTTTT
CDR3aa: CASSLGRGEKLFF

abundance: .
j_gene: TRBJ2-1
v_gene: TRBV7-3
d_gene: .
CDR3nt: TGTGCCAGCAGCCCAAGGGCGGGGAGCTCCTACAATGAGCAGTTCTTC
CDR3aa: CASSPRAGSSYNEQFF

abundance: .
j_gene: TRBJ2-7
v_gene: TRBV5-8
d_gene: TRBD1
CDR3nt: TGTGCCAGCAGCTTGGTCACAGGGGGCTACGAGCAGTACTTC
CDR3aa: CASSLVTGGYEQYF

abundance: .
j_gene: TRBJ1-2
v_gene: TRBV28
d_gene: .
CDR3nt: TGTGCCAGCAGTCTAGACGGGATGGGTGGCTACACCTTC
CDR3aa: CASSLDGMGGYTF

abundance: .
j_gene: TRBJ2-1
v_gene: TRBV19
d_gene: TRBD2
CDR3nt: TGTGCCAGTAGTAGGTCACTAGCGGGTATCAATGAGCAGTTCTTC
CDR3aa: CASSRSLAGINEQFF

abundance: .
j_gene: TRBJ2-7
v_gene: TRBV28
d_gene: .
CDR3nt: TGTGCCAGCAGTTACCCCGGGACATCCTACGAGCAGTACTTC
CDR3aa: CASSYPGTSYEQYF

abundance: .
j_gene: TRBJ2-7
v_gene: TRBV4-1
d_gene: TRBD2
CDR3nt: TGCGCCAGCAGCCAAGAGGGACTAGCATCCTACGAGCAGTACTTC
CDR3aa: CASSQEGLASYEQYF

abundance: once
j_gene: TRBJ2-5
v_gene: TRBV28
d_gene: TRBD1
CDR3nt: TGTGCCAGCAGTTCGGGACAGGACGGAGAGACCCAGTACTTC
CDR3aa: CASSSGQDGETQYF

abundance: .
j_gene: TRBJ2-7
v_gene: TRBV5-6
d_gene: .
CDR3nt: TGTGCCAGCAGCTTGGTAGCAGGGGCTGTCTACGAGCAGTACTTC
CDR3aa: CASSLVAGAVYEQYF

abundance: .
j_gene: TRBJ1-1
v_gene: TRBV3-1/TRBV3-2
d_gene: TRBD1
CDR3nt: TGTGCCAGCAGCCAACCCGGGACAGGGAGACCTGAAGCTTTCTTT
CDR3aa: CASSQPGTGRPEAFF

abundance: .
j_gene: TRBJ2-1
v_gene: TRBV19
d_gene: TRBD2
CDR3nt: TGTGCCAGTAGTAATTCTGCGACTAGCGGGAAAAATGAGCAGTTCTTC
CDR3aa: CASSNSATSGKNEQFF

abundance: .
j_gene: TRBJ2-5
v_gene: TRBV30
d_gene: .
CDR3nt: TGTGCCTGGAGTCCCGATAGCGGACCCCAAGAGACCCAGTACTTC
CDR3aa: CAWSPDSGPQETQYF

abundance: .
j_gene: TRBJ2-3
v_gene: TRBV7-9
d_gene: .
CDR3nt: TGTGCCAGCAGCCCCCCATTAGGGGACACAGATACGCAGTATTTT
CDR3aa: CASSPPLGDTDTQYF

abundance: .
j_gene: TRBJ2-1
v_gene: TRBV6-1
d_gene: .
CDR3nt: TGTGCCAGCAGTGACAGGAACTACAATGAGCAGTTCTTC
CDR3aa: CASSDRNYNEQFF

abundance: once
j_gene: TRBJ2-1
v_gene: TRBV3-1/TRBV3-2
d_gene: .
CDR3nt: TGTGCCAGCAGCCAAGTAGCGGATAATGAGCAGTTCTTC
CDR3aa: CASSQVADNEQFF

abundance: .
j_gene: TRBJ2-5
v_gene: TRBV11-2
d_gene: .
CDR3nt: TGTGCCAGCAGCTTAGAAGGGACTTTACAAGAGACCCAGTACTTC
CDR3aa: CASSLEGTLQETQYF

abundance: .
j_gene: TRBJ1-2
v_gene: TRBV4-1
d_gene: .
CDR3nt: TGCGCCAGCAGCCAAGAATCGGACAGCAACTATGGCTACACCTTC
CDR3aa: CASSQESDSNYGYTF

abundance: once
j_gene: TRBJ2-1
v_gene: TRBV15
d_gene: TRBD1
CDR3nt: TGTGCCACCAGCAGAGGACAGGGGGCCAGGAATGAGCAGTTCTTC
CDR3aa: CATSRGQGARNEQFF

abundance: .
j_gene: TRBJ1-5
v_gene: TRBV28
d_gene: .
CDR3nt: TGTGCCAGCAGCGCCCCGTATACCGGTCAGCCCCAGCATTTT
CDR3aa: CASSAPYTGQPQHF

abundance: few
j_gene: TRBJ2-1
v_gene: TRBV10-2
d_gene: .
CDR3nt: TGCGCCTCCAGCGAAGCGTTCAATGAGCAGTTCTTC
CDR3aa: CASSEAFNEQFF

abundance: .
j_gene: TRBJ2-5
v_gene: TRBV11-2
d_gene: .
CDR3nt: TGTGCCAGCAGCGTCCTAGACCAAGAGACCCAGTACTTC
CDR3aa: CASSVLDQETQYF

abundance: .
j_gene: TRBJ2-7
v_gene: TRBV5-6
d_gene: .
CDR3nt: TGTGCCAGCAGCTTATATCTCGAGCAGTACTTC
CDR3aa: CASSLYLEQYF

abundance: .
j_gene: TRBJ1-4
v_gene: TRBV19
d_gene: TRBD1
CDR3nt: TGTGCCAGTAGTGACCCGGACAGGGACAAACTGTTTTTT
CDR3aa: CASSDPDRDKLFF

abundance: .
j_gene: TRBJ1-1
v_gene: TRBV19
d_gene: TRBD1
CDR3nt: TGTGCCAGTAGCCAACAGGGGAAGGTGGCTTTCTTT
CDR3aa: CASSQQGKVAFF

abundance: .
j_gene: TRBJ1-6
v_gene: TRBV18
d_gene: .
CDR3nt: TGTGCCAGCTCACCAACAGAAGCGGATTCACCCCTCCACTTT
CDR3aa: CASSPTEADSPLHF

abundance: .
j_gene: TRBJ2-1
v_gene: TRBV4-3
d_gene: TRBD2
CDR3nt: TGCGCCAGCAGCCAAGATCCCACTAGCGGGGAAAATCTCTACAATGAGCAGTTCTTC
CDR3aa: CASSQDPTSGENLYNEQFF

abundance: .
j_gene: TRBJ2-1
v_gene: TRBV19
d_gene: TRBD2
CDR3nt: TGTGCCAGTAGTATCCTAGCGGGAGGGGCCTACAATGAGCAGTTCTTC
CDR3aa: CASSILAGGAYNEQFF

abundance: .
j_gene: TRBJ1-1
v_gene: TRBV19
d_gene: TRBD1
CDR3nt: TGTGCCAGTAGTCCCGCAGGGGGCTCCCACACTGAAGCTTTCTTT
CDR3aa: CASSPAGGSHTEAFF

abundance: few
j_gene: TRBJ1-6
v_gene: TRBV7-2
d_gene: TRBD1
CDR3nt: TGTGCCAGCAGCTTACGGACAGGGGATAATTCACCCCTCCACTTT
CDR3aa: CASSLRTGDNSPLHF

abundance: .
j_gene: TRBJ2-7
v_gene: TRBV3-1/TRBV3-2
d_gene: .
CDR3nt: TGTGCCAGCAGTCAAGGCGGGGGCGCGGCGTACGAGCAGTACTTC
CDR3aa: CASSQGGGAAYEQYF

abundance: .
j_gene: TRBJ1-2
v_gene: TRBV29-1
d_gene: TRBD1
CDR3nt: TGCAGCGTTGGAGGGACAGGGGAAGTATATGGCTACACCTTC
CDR3aa: CSVGGTGEVYGYTF

abundance: .
j_gene: TRBJ1-3
v_gene: TRBV3-1/TRBV3-2
d_gene: .
CDR3nt: TGTGCCAGCAGCCAAGGAAGTCAGGCCGTTGGAAACACCATATATTTT
CDR3aa: CASSQGSQAVGNTIYF

abundance: .
j_gene: TRBJ2-6
v_gene: TRBV5-1
d_gene: .
CDR3nt: TGCGCCAGCAGCCCCGGGGGGCGGGGCATCTCTGGGGCCAACGTCCTGACTTTC
CDR3aa: CASSPGGRGISGANVLTF